This TCR beta chain is drawn from a study of T cells in localized non-small cell lung cancer. Findings and limits, study-wide: Measurement of T cell clonality placed uninvolved adjacent lung highest, above the level in tumor. Multi-region tumor sequencing was not done, so intratumor heterogeneity could not be excluded. Longer overall survival accompanied higher blood T cell density. Adjacent lung tissue had a median roughly 62 of the top 100 clones found in the tumor.

The data were produced by immunoSEQ multiplex PCR, yet TCRdb's version contains in-frame clones alone and is incomplete. The sample contains 70,000 to 100,000 clones, approximately 91% of which appear only once. The germline V gene has CDR1 MNHEY and CDR2 SMNVEV (reference sequence). CDR3 length: 14 residues. V was shortened by 5 bases and J by 3 bases, with 14 bases between the two germline ends. This clone was seen a single time. The antigen is not known. The sample consisted of PBMCs, taken before any cancer treatment. The TCR was taken from a woman aged 40-69 years with stage II squamous cell lung carcinoma. This chain uses TRBV27 with TRBJ2-7, with D uncertain. The CDR3 DNA is TGTGCCAGCAGTCCACGCAGGACCCACTACGAGCAGTACTTC. This encodes CASSPRRTHYEQYF.